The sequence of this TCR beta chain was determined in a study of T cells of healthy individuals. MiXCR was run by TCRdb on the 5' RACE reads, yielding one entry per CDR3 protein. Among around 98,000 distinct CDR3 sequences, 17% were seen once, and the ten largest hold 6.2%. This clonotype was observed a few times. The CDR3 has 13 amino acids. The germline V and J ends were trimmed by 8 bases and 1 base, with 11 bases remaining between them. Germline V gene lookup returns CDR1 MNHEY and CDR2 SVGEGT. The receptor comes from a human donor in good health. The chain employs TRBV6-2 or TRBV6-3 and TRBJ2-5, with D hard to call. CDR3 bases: TGTGCCAGCGTGGGTAGGGTCCAAGAGACCCAGTACTTC. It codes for CASVGRVQETQYF.